This entry features one TCR beta chain sequence. Its antigen is unidentified. This entry belongs to a study of cytotoxic CD8 clonotypes in ibrutinib-treated CLL. The table came from immunoSEQ multiplex PCR; TCRdb's copy has only in-frame clones and leaves some out. In the table there are around 130,000 clones, 84% of which are singletons. With V trimmed by 4 bases and J by 1 base, 10 bases remained unmatched. CDR1 is MGHDK and CDR2 is SYGVNS in the germline V gene. CDR3 length: 18 residues. Notes on the study in general: Shared public clonotypes were rare, and on treatment they either got smaller or stayed the same. Starting clonality was above that of age-matched healthy donors and tracked circulating CD8+ T-cell counts.

V usage is TRBV25-1 and J usage is TRBJ2-2, with 9 nucleotides matching TRBD1. The material sequenced was PBMCs, taken after 24 months of ibrutinib treatment. The receptor was derived from a human donor with chronic lymphocytic leukemia. In DNA form, the CDR3 reads TGTGCCAGCAGTGGCCCCCCGGGACAGGGCTTGAACACCGGGGAGCTGTTTTTT. It yields the protein CASSGPPGQGLNTGELFF.